This TCR beta chain was profiled in a study of CD8+CD57+ T cells in acquired aplastic anemia. Overall study: Average DNA yield from sorted CD4+ and CD8+ cells was around 3.2 ug.

On this clonotype itself: The antigen is undetermined.

TCR beta VDJ and CDR3 profiling used genomic DNA as template. One entry per CDR3 protein, called by TCRdb with MiXCR from the reads. The sample has approximately 50,000 distinct CDR3 sequences, approximately 72% seen once; the top ten hold under 40%. The study's findings and limits: Controls did not differ significantly from patients in CD8+ Simpson's diversity.

Trimming left V 1 base short and J 3 bases short, with 5 bases between. The CDR3 runs 13 residues. The germline V gene has CDR1 MGHDK and CDR2 SYGVNS. This sequence originates from a human donor in good health, serving as a control. The chain has TRBV25-1 and TRBJ2-3, with unresolved D. What was sequenced was sorted CD4+, CD8+, or CD8+CD57+ T cells (not recorded which) from PBMCs. The CDR3 nucleotides read TGTGCCAGCAGTGAATTTGGGACAGATACGCAGTATTTT. Its translation: CASSEFGTDTQYF.